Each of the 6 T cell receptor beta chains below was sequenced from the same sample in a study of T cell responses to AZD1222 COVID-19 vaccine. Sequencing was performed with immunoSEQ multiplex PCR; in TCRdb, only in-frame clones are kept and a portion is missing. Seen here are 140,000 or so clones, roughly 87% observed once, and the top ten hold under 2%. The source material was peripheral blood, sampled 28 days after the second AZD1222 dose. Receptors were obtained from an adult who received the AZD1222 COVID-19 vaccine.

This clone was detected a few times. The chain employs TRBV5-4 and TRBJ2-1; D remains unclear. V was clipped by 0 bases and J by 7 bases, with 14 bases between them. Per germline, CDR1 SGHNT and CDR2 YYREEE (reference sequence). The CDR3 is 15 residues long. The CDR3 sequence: CASSLGQAAANEQFF. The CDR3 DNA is TGTGCCAGCAGCTTGGGGCAGGCAGCAGCAAATGAGCAGTTCTTC.

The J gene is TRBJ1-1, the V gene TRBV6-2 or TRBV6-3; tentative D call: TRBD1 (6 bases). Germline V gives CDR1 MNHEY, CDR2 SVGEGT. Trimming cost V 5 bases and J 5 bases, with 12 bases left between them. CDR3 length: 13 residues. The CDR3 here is CASSIQGGTEAFF. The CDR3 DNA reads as TGTGCCAGCAGTATACAGGGAGGTACTGAAGCTTTCTTT.

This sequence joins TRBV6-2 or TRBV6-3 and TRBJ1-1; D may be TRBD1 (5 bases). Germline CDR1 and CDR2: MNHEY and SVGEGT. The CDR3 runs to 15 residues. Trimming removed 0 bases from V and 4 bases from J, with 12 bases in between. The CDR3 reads CASSYSSGGGTEAFF. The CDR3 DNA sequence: TGTGCCAGCAGTTACTCGAGCGGGGGTGGCACTGAAGCTTTCTTT.

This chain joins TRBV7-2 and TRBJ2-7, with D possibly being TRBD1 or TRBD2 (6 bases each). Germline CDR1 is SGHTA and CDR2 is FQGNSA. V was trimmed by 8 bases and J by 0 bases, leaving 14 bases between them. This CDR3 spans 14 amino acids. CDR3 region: CASSGALRSYEQYF. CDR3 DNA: TGTGCCAGCTCGGGGGCCCTCCGCTCCTACGAGCAGTACTTC.

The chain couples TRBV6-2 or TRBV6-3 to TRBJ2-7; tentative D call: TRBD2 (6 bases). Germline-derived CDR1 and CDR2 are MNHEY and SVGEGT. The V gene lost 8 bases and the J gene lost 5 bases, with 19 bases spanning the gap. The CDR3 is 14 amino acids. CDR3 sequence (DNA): TGTGCCAGCCGCCTCGGAGGGAGCGACAACGAGCAGTACTTC. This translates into CASRLGGSDNEQYF.

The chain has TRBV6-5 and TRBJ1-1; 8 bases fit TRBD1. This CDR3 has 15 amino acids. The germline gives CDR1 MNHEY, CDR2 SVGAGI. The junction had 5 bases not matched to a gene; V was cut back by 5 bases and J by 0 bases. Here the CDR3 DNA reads TGTGCCAGCAGTCGACAGGGGTTTGTGAACACTGAAGCTTTCTTT. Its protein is CASSRQGFVNTEAFF.